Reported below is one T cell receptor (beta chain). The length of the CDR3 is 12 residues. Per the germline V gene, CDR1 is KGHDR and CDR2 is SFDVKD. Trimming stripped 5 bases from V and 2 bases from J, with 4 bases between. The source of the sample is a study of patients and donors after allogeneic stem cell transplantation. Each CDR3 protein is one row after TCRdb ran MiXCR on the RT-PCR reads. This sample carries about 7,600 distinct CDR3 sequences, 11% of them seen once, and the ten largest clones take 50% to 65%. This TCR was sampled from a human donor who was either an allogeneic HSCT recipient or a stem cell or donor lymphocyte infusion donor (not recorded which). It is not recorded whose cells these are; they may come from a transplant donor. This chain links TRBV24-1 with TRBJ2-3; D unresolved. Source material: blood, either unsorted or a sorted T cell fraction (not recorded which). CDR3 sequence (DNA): TGTGCCACCAGTGGTCTCACAGATACGCAGTATTTT. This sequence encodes CATSGLTDTQYF.